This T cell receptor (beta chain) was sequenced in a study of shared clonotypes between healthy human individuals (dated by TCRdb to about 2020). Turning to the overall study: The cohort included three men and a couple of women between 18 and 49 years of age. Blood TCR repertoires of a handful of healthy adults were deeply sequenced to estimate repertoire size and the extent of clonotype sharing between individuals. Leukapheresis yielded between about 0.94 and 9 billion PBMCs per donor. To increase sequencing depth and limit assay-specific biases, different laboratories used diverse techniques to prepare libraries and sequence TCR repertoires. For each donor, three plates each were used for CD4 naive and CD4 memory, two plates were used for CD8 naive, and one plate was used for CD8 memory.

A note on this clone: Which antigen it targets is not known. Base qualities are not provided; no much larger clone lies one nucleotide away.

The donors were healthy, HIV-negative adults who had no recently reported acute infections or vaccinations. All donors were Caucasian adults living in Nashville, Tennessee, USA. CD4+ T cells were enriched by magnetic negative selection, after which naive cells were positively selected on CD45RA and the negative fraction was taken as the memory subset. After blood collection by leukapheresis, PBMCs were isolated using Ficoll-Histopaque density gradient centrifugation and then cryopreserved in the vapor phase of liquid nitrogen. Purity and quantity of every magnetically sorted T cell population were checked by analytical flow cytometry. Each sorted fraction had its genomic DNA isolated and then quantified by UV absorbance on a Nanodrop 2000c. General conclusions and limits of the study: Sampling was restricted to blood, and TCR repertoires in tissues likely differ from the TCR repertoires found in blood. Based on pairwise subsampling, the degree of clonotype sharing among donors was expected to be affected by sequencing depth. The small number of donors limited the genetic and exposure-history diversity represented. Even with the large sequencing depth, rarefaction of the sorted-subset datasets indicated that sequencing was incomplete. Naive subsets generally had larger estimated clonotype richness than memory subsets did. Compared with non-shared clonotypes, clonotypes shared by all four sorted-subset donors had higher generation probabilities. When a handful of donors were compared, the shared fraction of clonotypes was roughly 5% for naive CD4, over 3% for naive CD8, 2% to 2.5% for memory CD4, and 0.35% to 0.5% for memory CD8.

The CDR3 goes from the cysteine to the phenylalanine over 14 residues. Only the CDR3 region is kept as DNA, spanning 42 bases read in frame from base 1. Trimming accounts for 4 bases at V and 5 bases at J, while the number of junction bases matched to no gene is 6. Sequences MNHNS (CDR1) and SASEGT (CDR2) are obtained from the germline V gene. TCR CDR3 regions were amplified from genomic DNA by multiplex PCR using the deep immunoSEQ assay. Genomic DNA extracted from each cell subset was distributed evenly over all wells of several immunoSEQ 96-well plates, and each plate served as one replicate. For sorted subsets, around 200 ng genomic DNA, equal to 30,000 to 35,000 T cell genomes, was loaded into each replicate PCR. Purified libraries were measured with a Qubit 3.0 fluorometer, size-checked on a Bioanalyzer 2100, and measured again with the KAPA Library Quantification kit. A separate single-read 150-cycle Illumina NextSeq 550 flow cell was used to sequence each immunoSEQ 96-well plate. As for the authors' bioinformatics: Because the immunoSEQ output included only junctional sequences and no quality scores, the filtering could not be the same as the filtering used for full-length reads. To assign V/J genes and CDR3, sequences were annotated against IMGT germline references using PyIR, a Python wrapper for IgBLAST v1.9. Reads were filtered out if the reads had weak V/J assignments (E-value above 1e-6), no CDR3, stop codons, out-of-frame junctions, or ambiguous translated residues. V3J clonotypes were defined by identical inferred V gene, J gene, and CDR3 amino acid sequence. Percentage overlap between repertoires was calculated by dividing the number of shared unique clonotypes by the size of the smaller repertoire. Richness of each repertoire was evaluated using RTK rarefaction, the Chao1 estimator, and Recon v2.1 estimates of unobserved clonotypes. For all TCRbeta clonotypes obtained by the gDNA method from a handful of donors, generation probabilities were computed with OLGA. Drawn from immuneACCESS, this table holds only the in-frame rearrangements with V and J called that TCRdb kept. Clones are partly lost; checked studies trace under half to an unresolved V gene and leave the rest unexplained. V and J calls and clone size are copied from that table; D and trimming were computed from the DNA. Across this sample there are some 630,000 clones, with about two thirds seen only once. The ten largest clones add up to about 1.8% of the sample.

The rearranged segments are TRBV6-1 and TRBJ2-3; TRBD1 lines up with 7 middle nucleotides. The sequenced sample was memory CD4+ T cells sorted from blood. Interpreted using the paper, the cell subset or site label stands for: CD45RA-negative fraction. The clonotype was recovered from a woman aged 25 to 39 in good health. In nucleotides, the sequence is TGTGCCAGCAGTGGAGGGGGCTCGGTAGATACGCAGTATTTT. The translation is CASSGGGSVDTQYF.